The rows below give T cell receptor beta chains drawn from one sample of a study of blood T cell repertoires in COVID-19. The data were produced by immunoSEQ multiplex PCR, yet TCRdb's version contains in-frame clones alone and is incomplete. The data contain fewer than 150,000 clones, 83% of them singletons. The sequenced sample consisted of PBMCs or T cells enriched from blood (not recorded which). These receptors were obtained from a man between 25 and 39 years old who had recovered from COVID-19. CDR3s include the opening cysteine and the closing phenylalanine or tryptophan. A D gene is named only where the DNA matches it firmly. Where a row states a size, it is once, few, many or the class of an expanded clone; other rows omit it.

D	V	size	J	CDR3	DNA
-	TRBV19	-	TRBJ1-2	CASSILQGDVYGYTF	TGTGCCAGTAGTATTTTACAGGGTGATGTCTATGGCTACACCTTC
TRBD1	TRBV2	-	TRBJ1-5	CASSEGDRVLRGRNQPQHF	TGTGCCAGCAGTGAAGGGGACAGGGTACTCCGCGGGCGCAATCAGCCCCAGCATTTT
TRBD1	TRBV27	-	TRBJ1-5	CASSQGAGNQPQHF	TGTGCCAGCAGTCAGGGGGCTGGCAATCAGCCCCAGCATTTT
-	TRBV27	-	TRBJ2-7	CASRTEFGAYEQYF	TGTGCCAGCAGGACGGAGTTCGGGGCCTACGAGCAGTACTTC
-	TRBV3-1/TRBV3-2	-	TRBJ2-5	CASSQRLEPETQYF	TGTGCCAGCAGCCAAAGACTAGAACCGGAGACCCAGTACTTC
TRBD1	TRBV2	-	TRBJ2-5	CASSDRGRGETQYF	TGTGCCAGCAGTGACAGGGGGCGCGGAGAGACCCAGTACTTC
TRBD1	TRBV24-1	-	TRBJ1-2	CATSDFWREQGANYGYTF	TGTGCCACCAGTGATTTTTGGCGGGAACAGGGGGCTAACTATGGCTACACCTTC
TRBD1	TRBV2	-	TRBJ1-1	CASSVSVRQGTGTEAFF	TGTGCCAGCAGCGTCTCCGTGAGACAGGGTACAGGCACTGAAGCTTTCTTT
-	TRBV11-2	-	TRBJ2-6	CASPGNRSISGANVLTF	TGTGCCAGCCCAGGGAATAGAAGCATATCTGGGGCCAACGTCCTGACTTTC
TRBD1	TRBV5-5	-	TRBJ1-4	CASSWTGGANEKLFF	TGTGCCAGCAGCTGGACAGGGGGCGCGAATGAAAAACTGTTTTTT
-	TRBV5-1	-	TRBJ1-1	CASSLVGEGAFF	TGCGCCAGCAGCTTGGTCGGGGAGGGAGCTTTCTTT
-	TRBV25-1	-	TRBJ1-4	CASSEYGTLNEKLFF	TGTGCCAGCAGTGAATACGGGACACTGAATGAAAAACTGTTTTTT
-	TRBV5-6	-	TRBJ2-1	CASSRRTNGYNEQFF	TGTGCCAGCAGCCGCCGGACAAACGGATACAATGAGCAGTTCTTC
-	TRBV5-6	few	TRBJ1-3	CASSSAGGIYF	TGTGCCAGCAGCTCGGCTGGAGGCATATATTTT
-	TRBV3-1/TRBV3-2	-	TRBJ1-1	CASSQGPGWTEAFF	TGTGCCAGCAGCCAAGGTCCAGGATGGACTGAAGCTTTCTTT
-	TRBV5-4	-	TRBJ2-1	CASSLAGASYNEQFF	TGTGCCAGCAGCTTGGCGGGAGCCTCTTACAATGAGCAGTTCTTC
-	TRBV7-8	-	TRBJ1-5	CASSLPGYQPQHF	TGTGCCAGCAGCTTGCCGGGATATCAGCCCCAGCATTTT
-	TRBV4-1	few	TRBJ1-3	CASTQQRDGNTIYF	TGCGCCAGCACCCAGCAACGAGATGGAAACACCATATATTTT
-	TRBV19	-	TRBJ1-6	CASTQGGDSPLHF	TGTGCCAGTACTCAAGGAGGGGATTCACCCCTCCACTTT
-	TRBV3-1/TRBV3-2	-	TRBJ2-3	CASSQVGALPDTQYF	TGTGCCAGCAGCCAAGTTGGGGCCCTCCCAGATACGCAGTATTTT
-	TRBV11-2	-	TRBJ2-1	CASSLVTGGRDEQFF	TGTGCCAGCAGCTTAGTGACGGGGGGCAGGGATGAGCAGTTCTTC
TRBD1	TRBV5-6	-	TRBJ2-1	CASSLDRGQGEQFF	TGTGCCAGCAGCTTGGACAGGGGGCAGGGTGAGCAGTTCTTC